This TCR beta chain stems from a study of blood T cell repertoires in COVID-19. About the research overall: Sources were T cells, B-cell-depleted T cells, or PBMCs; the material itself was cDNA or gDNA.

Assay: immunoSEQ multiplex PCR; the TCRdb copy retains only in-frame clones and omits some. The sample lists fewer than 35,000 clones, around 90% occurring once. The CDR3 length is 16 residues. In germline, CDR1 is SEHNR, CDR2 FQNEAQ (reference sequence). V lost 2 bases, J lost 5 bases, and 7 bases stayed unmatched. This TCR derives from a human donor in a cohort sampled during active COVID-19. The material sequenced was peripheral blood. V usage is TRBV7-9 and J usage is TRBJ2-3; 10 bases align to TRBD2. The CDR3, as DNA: TGTGCCAGCAGCTTACCCCCTAGCGGGGGTATAGATACGCAGTATTTT. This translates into CASSLPPSGGIDTQYF.